This T cell receptor beta chain was identified in a study of blood T cell repertoires in COVID-19. The V gene's germline CDR1 is MNHEY and CDR2 SVGAGI. This CDR3 spans 15 amino acids. V lost 6 bases to trimming and J lost 5 bases; unmatched junction nucleotides: 3. This clone showed up just once. Data came from immunoSEQ multiplex PCR; TCRdb stores just in-frame clones and leaves some out. This sample has about 220,000 clones; roughly 84% occur once, and the top ten carry approximately 7.3%. This receptor was taken from a woman between 40 and 55 years old who had recovered from COVID-19. The chain uses TRBV6-5 and TRBJ2-3, with 15 bases identical to TRBD2. Source material: PBMCs or T cells enriched from blood (not recorded which). The DNA of the CDR3 is TGTGCCAGCAGGAGGACTAGCGGGAGGGAAGATACGCAGTATTTT. Translated, it gives CASRRTSGREDTQYF.